This TCR beta chain was captured by sequencing in a study of siplizumab effects on memory and regulatory T cells. Method: immunoSEQ multiplex PCR; TCRdb's copy keeps in-frame clones and lacks some. The sample shows around 100,000 clones, approximately 95% of them seen only once. Germline CDR1 and CDR2: KGHSH and LQKENI. Trimming left V 3 bases short and J 1 base short, with 10 bases between. This CDR3 is built from 16 residues. Comment on this clone: Its specificity is unknown.

General observations from the study: Contribution to the alloresponse seemed major for naive T cells, which also seemed more diverse than memory cells. Unstimulated subsets contained matches for only a minor fraction of alloreactive clones.

The chain links TRBV18 to TRBJ2-6; D might be TRBD1 (6 bases). The sequencing input was non-Treg CD4+ T cells sorted from blood. This clonotype originated in a human donor in good health. The DNA for the CDR3 is TGTGCCAGCTCACCGACAGGTAGATCTGGGGCCAACGTCCTGACTTTC. This sequence encodes CASSPTGRSGANVLTF.